The T cell receptor (beta chain) under discussion was sequenced for a study of identical twins. There are a few counts of this clonotype. Its specificity is unknown. TCRdb re-analysed the 5' RACE reads in MiXCR, keeping a single row per CDR3 protein. The repertoire includes about 200,000 distinct CDR3 sequences, roughly 10% of them detected once, and 9% to 10% sits in the top ten. Trimming removed 7 bases from V and 7 bases from J, with 14 bases in between. The CDR3 totals 13 residues. The study, taken as a whole, reports: Out-of-frame alpha sequences that twins shared showed excess low generation probability.

This rearrangement joins TRBV12-3 or TRBV12-4 to TRBJ2-1; D might be TRBD2 (6 bases). The source material was memory T cells sorted from blood. The sequence was collected from a man in his forties or fifties in good health. The CDR3 DNA is TGTGCCAGCAATCCGGGGGTGGGGAATGAGCAGTTCTTC. This translates into CASNPGVGNEQFF.